Below are 32 T cell receptor beta chains sequenced from a single sample in a study of T cell responses to AZD1222 COVID-19 vaccine. Clones were read by immunoSEQ multiplex PCR, and TCRdb kept only the in-frame ones, dropping some. The sample has fewer than 100,000 clones, 90% seen once. Specimen: peripheral blood, collected on day 0 of AZD1222 vaccination. The receptors were gathered from an adult in good health.

There are a few counts of this clone. This chain links TRBV7-2 with TRBJ1-6; no clear D gene. V lost 1 base and J lost 10, with 11 bases in between. The CDR3 has 14 amino acids. The germline V gene has CDR1 SGHTA and CDR2 FQGNSA. The CDR3 is CASSLGQTFSPLHF. DNA of the CDR3: TGTGCCAGCAGCTTAGGGCAGACATTCTCACCCCTCCACTTT.

The genes are TRBV10-1 and TRBJ1-6, with 10 bases fitting TRBD1. Unmatched junction bases numbered 6, after V lost 7 bases and J lost 6 bases. In germline, CDR1 is WNHNN, CDR2 SYGVQD (reference sequence). This CDR3 is built from 15 residues. This chain's CDR3 is CASNWTGGCNSPLHF. CDR3 nucleotides: TGCGCCAGCAATTGGACAGGGGGGTGTAATTCACCCCTCCACTTT.

The chain links TRBV11-1 to TRBJ1-6, with 8 bases matching TRBD1. The junction had 2 bases not matched to a gene; V was cut back by 5 bases and J by 5 bases. This CDR3 comprises 14 residues. Germline CDR1 reads SGHAT; CDR2 reads FQDESV (reference sequence). CDR3 DNA sequence: TGTGCCAGCAGCCGGGACAGGCATAATTCACCCCTCCACTTT. This encodes CASSRDRHNSPLHF. Full variable domain (missing parts from reference TRBV11-1 and TRBJ1-6): EAEVAQSPRYKITEKSQAVAFWCDPISGHATLYWYRQILGQGPELLVQFQDESVVDDSQLPKDRFSAERLKGVDSTLKIQPAELGDSAMYLCASSRDRHNSPLHFGNGTRLTVT.

The chain is built from TRBV2 and TRBJ1-2, with TRBD1 as a possible D gene (6 bases). The CDR3 covers 13 residues. Between the trimmed V and J ends, which lost 5 bases and 4 bases, there was a span of 11 bases. Germline V gives CDR1 SNHLY, CDR2 FYNNEI. CDR3 protein: CASSLTGLYGYTF. In DNA form, the CDR3 reads TGTGCCAGCAGTCTGACAGGACTCTATGGCTACACCTTC.

This rearrangement joins TRBV9 to TRBJ1-3, with 7 bases aligning to TRBD1. V shed 3 bases and J 3 bases; nucleotides not matched to a gene: 6. This CDR3 spans 15 amino acids. Germline CDR1 is SGDLS and CDR2 is YYNGEE. The CDR3, as DNA: TGTGCCAGCAGCGCCAACCAGGGGGATGGAAACACCATATATTTT. It encodes CASSANQGDGNTIYF.

This clone was seen a few times. The CDR3 is CASSQGQGVYYEQYF. For the CDR3, the DNA is TGCGCCAGCAGCCAAGGGCAGGGGGTATACTACGAGCAGTACTTC. The chain joins TRBV4-3 to TRBJ2-7; TRBD1 agrees at 7 bases. There are 15 residues in the CDR3. From germline, CDR1 is LGHNA and CDR2 YSLEER. The V segment lost 1 base and the J segment 3 bases; nucleotides outside the gene matches: 6.

The genes are TRBV7-9 and TRBJ2-1; D remains unclear. Germline lookup yields CDR1 SEHNR and CDR2 FQNEAQ (reference sequence). With 5 bases removed from V and 10 bases from J, the gap between germline ends came to 9 bases. There are 11 residues in the CDR3. The CDR3 DNA follows: TGTGCCAGCAGCGTCCTGGGGGAGCAGTTCTTC. Protein product: CASSVLGEQFF.

The chain couples TRBV5-4 to TRBJ1-5; D unclear. Trimming left V 5 bases short and J 0 bases short, with 12 bases between. Germline V gene data show CDR1 as SGHNT and CDR2 as YYREEE (reference sequence). The CDR3 length is 15 residues. The CDR3 bases are TGTGCCAGCAGTAACAGCGGAAATAGCAATCAGCCCCAGCATTTT. Translating it yields CASSNSGNSNQPQHF. The full variable domain, its missing parts supplied by reference TRBV5-4 and TRBJ1-5, is ETGVTQSPTHLIKTRGQQVTLRCSSQSGHNTVSWYQQALGQGPQFIFQYYREEENGRGNFPPRFSGLQFPNYSSELNVNALELDDSALYLCASSNSGNSNQPQHFGDGTRLSIL.

The chain joins TRBV5-6 to TRBJ2-2, with D possibly matching TRBD1 (6 bases). The germline CDR1 and CDR2 sequences are SGHDT and YYEEEE. V dropped 0 bases and J dropped 6 bases, with 18 bases sitting between them. The CDR3 is 17 residues long. In DNA form, the CDR3 reads TGTGCCAGCAGCTTGGAGATAGGGGGTTTAGGTTCCGGGGAGCTGTTTTTT. This codes for CASSLEIGGLGSGELFF.

The chain has TRBV7-9 and TRBJ1-1, with 7 positions matching TRBD1. CDR3 size: 14 residues. Germline values: CDR1 SEHNR, CDR2 FQNEAQ (reference sequence). Trimming took 5 bases from V and 1 from J; bases not matched to a gene: 4. The CDR3 loop reads CASSPRTGNTEAFF. In nucleotides, the CDR3 is TGTGCCAGCAGCCCCCGGACAGGGAACACTGAAGCTTTCTTT.

The chain combines TRBV9 with TRBJ1-2; D gene uncertain. The germline CDR1 and CDR2 sequences are SGDLS and YYNGEE. The CDR3 contains 13 residues. Trimming removed 4 bases at V and 4 bases at J, with 11 bases between. This CDR3 reads CASSTLTAYGYTF. For the CDR3, the DNA is TGTGCCAGCAGCACGCTGACGGCCTATGGCTACACCTTC.

The genes are TRBV27 and TRBJ1-2; 9 bases match TRBD1. The CDR3 length is 16 residues. Losses at the gene ends were 5 bases for V and 4 bases for J; bases not matched to a gene: 11. Per germline, CDR1 MNHEY and CDR2 SMNVEV (reference sequence). Here the CDR3 DNA reads TGTGCCAGCAGTCCAGACAGGGGGTCAACGAGCTATGGCTACACCTTC. It codes for CASSPDRGSTSYGYTF.

The chain links TRBV7-6 to TRBJ1-4; no reliable D call. The ends were cut back, 1 base at V and 0 bases at J, with 9 bases in the middle. The CDR3 contains 16 residues. Germline values: CDR1 SGHVS, CDR2 FNYEAQ. The CDR3 region has the DNA TGTGCCAGCAGCTTAGATGGGTTTGCAACTAATGAAAAACTGTTTTTT. Protein product: CASSLDGFATNEKLFF.

The rearrangement joins TRBV13 to TRBJ1-1, with D perhaps TRBD1 (5 bases). The CDR3 covers 13 residues. V lost 4 bases and J 1 base, leaving 7 bases between the germline ends. Germline V gene data show CDR1 as PRHDT and CDR2 as FYEKMQ (reference sequence). The CDR3 sequence is CASSSGANTEAFF. CDR3 in DNA: TGTGCCAGCAGCTCCGGGGCGAACACTGAAGCTTTCTTT.

The chain joins TRBV6-2 or TRBV6-3 to TRBJ2-2, with no clear D. The germline V gene has CDR1 MNHEY and CDR2 SVGEGT. Trimming removed 5 bases at V and 7 bases at J, with 14 bases between. This CDR3 has 14 residues. The CDR3 nucleotides read TGTGCCAGCAGTGACCCCTTCTCCGGCGGGGAGCTGTTTTTT. This encodes CASSDPFSGGELFF.

This sequence joins TRBV5-8 and TRBJ1-5; possibly TRBD1 for D (5 bases). Per germline, CDR1 SGHTS and CDR2 YDEGEE. This CDR3 region has 17 residues. The V end lost 2 bases, the J end lost 0 bases, and 15 bases lay between the germline ends. This CDR3 is CASSFLTGTDSNQPQHF. CDR3 sequence (DNA): TGTGCCAGCAGCTTCCTCACAGGTACTGATAGCAATCAGCCCCAGCATTTT.

The V gene is TRBV4-3, the J gene TRBJ1-2; 9 nucleotides align to TRBD1. Germline CDR1 reads LGHNA; CDR2 reads YSLEER. The J segment lost 1 base and the V segment lost 2 bases, leaving 2 bases of the junction unmatched. The CDR3 length is 15 residues. The CDR3 DNA reads as TGCGCCAGCAGCCAAAGACAGGGGGATAACTATGGCTACACCTTC. As protein: CASSQRQGDNYGYTF.

The chain is built from TRBV9 and TRBJ2-2, with D unclear. From germline, CDR1 is SGDLS and CDR2 YYNGEE. Between the trimmed V and J ends, which lost 5 bases and 3 bases, there was a span of 14 bases. The CDR3 consists of 15 residues. For the CDR3, the DNA is TGTGCCAGCAGTGCAGAAGGGTTCGACACCGGGGAGCTGTTTTTT. Its protein product is CASSAEGFDTGELFF.

The chain combines TRBV24-1 with TRBJ2-1; D is ambiguous. Trimming removed 3 bases at V and 6 bases at J, with 11 bases between. The germline gives CDR1 KGHDR, CDR2 SFDVKD. The CDR3 is 14 amino acids. Written as DNA, the CDR3 is TGTGCCACCAGTGATCCCGCCCGGACCAATGAGCAGTTCTTC. This sequence encodes CATSDPARTNEQFF.

The rearrangement links TRBV14 to TRBJ2-7, with D perhaps TRBD2 (6 bases). With 3 bases removed from V and 6 bases from J, the gap between germline ends came to 21 bases. In germline, CDR1 is SGHDN, CDR2 FVKESK. The CDR3 spans 16 residues. Here the CDR3 DNA reads TGTGCCAGCAGCCACCCCGGGAACCTGGAGGGGCTCGAGCAGTACTTC. It specifies CASSHPGNLEGLEQYF.

The rearrangement uses TRBV10-3 and TRBJ2-2; D is possibly TRBD1 (6 bases). This CDR3 has 17 amino acids. The V gene's germline CDR1 is ENHRY and CDR2 SYGVKD. Trimming took 2 bases from V and 3 from J, leaving 16 bases between them. DNA for the CDR3: TGTGCCATCAGTGAGGGCACAGGGCGCGAATACACCGGGGAGCTGTTTTTT. Its translation: CAISEGTGREYTGELFF.

V is TRBV9 and J is TRBJ2-7; D gene unclear. Trimming shortened V by 0 bases and J by 4 bases, and 11 bases separated the two germline ends. From germline, CDR1 is SGDLS and CDR2 YYNGEE. The CDR3 has 14 amino acids. This CDR3 reads CASSVERSPYEQYF. DNA of the CDR3: TGTGCCAGCAGCGTAGAACGGTCCCCTTACGAGCAGTACTTC.

This rearrangement joins TRBV5-5 to TRBJ2-6; no firm D call. The CDR3 has 15 amino acids. The V gene lost 5 bases and the J gene lost 2 bases, with 11 bases spanning the gap. Germline V gene sequence: CDR1 SGHKS, CDR2 YYEKEE (reference sequence). The CDR3 region is CASREWVAGANVLTF. The CDR3 coding sequence is TGTGCCAGCAGGGAGTGGGTGGCTGGGGCCAACGTCCTGACTTTC.

This sequence joins TRBV24-1 and TRBJ2-3, with D possibly called TRBD1 or TRBD2 (5 bases each). The CDR3 is 14 amino acids. V lost 9 bases to trimming and J lost 6 bases, with 18 bases between them. Germline values: CDR1 KGHDR, CDR2 SFDVKD. CDR3 sequence: CATPDWGRPDTQYF. CDR3 bases: TGTGCCACCCCGGACTGGGGCCGTCCGGATACGCAGTATTTT.

The CDR3 DNA is TGTGCCAGCAGCTTGGGACAGCCCCTCTCTGGAAACACCATATATTTT. This sequence encodes CASSLGQPLSGNTIYF. The rearrangement uses TRBV7-9 and TRBJ1-3, with 7 bases matching TRBD1. Trimming cost V 3 bases and J 0 bases; bases outside gene matches: 5. CDR3 size: 16 residues. Germline V gene sequence: CDR1 SEHNR, CDR2 FQNEAQ (reference sequence).

The chain links TRBV18 to TRBJ1-4; D not certain. The ends were cut back, 3 bases at V and 8 bases at J, with 16 bases in the middle. This CDR3 has 15 residues. CDR1 and CDR2 from the germline V gene are KGHSH and LQKENI. CDR3 coding DNA: TGTGCCAGCTCACCGGACTTGGTGCGGGTCGAAAAACTGTTTTTT. As protein: CASSPDLVRVEKLFF. Variable domain in full (rest from reference TRBV18 and TRBJ1-4): NAGVMQNPRHLVRRRGQEARLRCSPMKGHSHVYWYRQLPEEGLKFMVYLQKENIIDESGMPKERFSAEFPKEGPSILRIQQVVRGDSAAYFCASSPDLVRVEKLFFGSGTQLSVL.

In DNA form, the CDR3 reads TGTGCCAGCAGTGACGGCCGCGGACAGGGGGCAGATACGCAGTATTTT. This codes for CASSDGRGQGADTQYF. The chain links TRBV6-4 to TRBJ2-3; 10 positions agree with TRBD1. CDR3 length: 16 amino acids. Looked up from germline, CDR1 is MRHNA and CDR2 is SNTAGT. V lost 2 bases and J lost 4; bases outside the gene matches: 6.

The rearrangement links TRBV7-9 to TRBJ1-4; D gene uncertain. The germline gives CDR1 SEHNR, CDR2 FQNEAQ (reference sequence). This CDR3 has 11 residues. V lost 3 bases and J lost 7, with 3 bases in between. The CDR3 is CASSFSEKLFF. CDR3 DNA: TGTGCCAGCAGCTTTTCTGAAAAACTGTTTTTT.

The chain combines TRBV19 with TRBJ1-2; D might be TRBD1 (5 bases). Per germline, CDR1 LNHDA and CDR2 SQIVND (reference sequence). V was trimmed by 4 bases and J by 5 bases, leaving 8 bases between them. CDR3 length: 12 residues. The CDR3 bases are TGTGCCAGTAGTAAGGGGCCGTATGGCTACACCTTC. Its translation is CASSKGPYGYTF.

The chain couples TRBV19 to TRBJ1-2; no clear D gene. Germline assignment: CDR1 LNHDA and CDR2 SQIVND (reference sequence). The CDR3 is 12 residues long. The ends were cut back, 3 bases at V and 8 bases at J, with 10 bases in the middle. The CDR3 loop reads CASSIGMRGYTF. In nucleotides, the CDR3 is TGTGCCAGTAGTATCGGGATGAGGGGCTACACCTTC.

The chain uses TRBV7-2 and TRBJ1-4; 10 nucleotides align to TRBD1. CDR1 is SGHTA and CDR2 is FQGNSA in the germline V gene. The V and J ends lost 5 bases and 8 bases, in that order; junction bases with no gene match: 11. The CDR3 has 16 amino acids. CDR3 in amino acids: CASSEPGDRGWEKLFF. The CDR3 bases are TGTGCCAGCAGCGAACCCGGGGACAGGGGTTGGGAAAAACTGTTTTTT.

This rearrangement joins TRBV4-3 to TRBJ1-2; D is unresolved. The CDR3 is made up of 14 amino acids. Looked up from germline, CDR1 is LGHNA and CDR2 is YSLEER. The V end was cut by 0 bases, the J end by 4 bases, with 9 bases between. The DNA of the CDR3 is TGCGCCAGCAGCCAAGATCTAGCTAGCTATGGCTACACCTTC. The encoded protein is CASSQDLASYGYTF.